Following are 20 T cell receptor beta chains from one sample sequenced in a study of T-cell reconstitution after alpha-beta-depleted transplantation in children. The TCRbeta library incorporated unique molecular identifiers. TCRdb reprocessed the PCR reads via MiXCR and lists one record per CDR3 protein. The sample holds 90,000 to 130,000 distinct CDR3 sequences; approximately 10% are singletons and the top ten take under 35%. Sequencing used PBMCs, obtained before TCRalphabeta/CD19-depleted stem cell transplant. The receptors were gathered from a boy between 2 and 10 years old with acute lymphoblastic leukemia, due to receive a stem cell transplant.

This clonotype showed up just a few times. The chain is built from TRBV5-1 and TRBJ2-7; perhaps TRBD2 as D (6 bases). V lost 1 base, J lost 7 bases, and 15 bases lay in between. The CDR3 is 14 amino acids. CDR1 SGHRS and CDR2 YFSETQ come from the germline V gene. CDR3 nucleotides: TGCGCCAGCAGCTTGTCTCGGGAGACCTGGGAGCAGTACTTC. It translates to CASSLSRETWEQYF.

This clonotype was observed at least ten times. The chain carries TRBV2 and TRBJ2-2, with D unclear. V lost 8 bases, J lost 6 bases, and 10 bases lay in between. Germline CDR1 reads SNHLY; CDR2 reads FYNNEI. CDR3 length equals 12 residues. This CDR3 is CASRGRAGELFF. For the CDR3, the DNA is TGTGCCAGCCGCGGTAGGGCCGGGGAGCTGTTTTTT.

The V call is TRBV7-8, the J call TRBJ1-5; D is undetermined. Germline CDR1 SGHVS, CDR2 FQNEAQ. This CDR3 contains 15 residues. The ends were cut back, 2 bases at V and 4 bases at J, with 12 bases in the middle. The CDR3 DNA reads as TGTGCCAGCAGCTTAAGGGTGGGGAGTAATCAGCCCCAGCATTTT. Encoded protein: CASSLRVGSNQPQHF.

This clonotype showed up many times. The chain uses TRBV18 and TRBJ1-1; D gene uncertain. V dropped 3 bases and J dropped 4 bases, with 15 bases sitting between them. The CDR3 totals 15 residues. Germline CDR1 is KGHSH and CDR2 is LQKENI. The CDR3 DNA reads as TGTGCCAGCTCACCGGATCCGGGGTTGGGCACTGAAGCTTTCTTT. Amino acids: CASSPDPGLGTEAFF.

V and J are TRBV4-1 and TRBJ2-7; TRBD2 matches at 9 bases. The CDR3 loop spans 17 amino acids. CDR1 and CDR2 from the germline V gene are MGHRA and YSYEKL. V shed 2 bases and J 5 bases; nucleotides not matched to a gene: 13. The CDR3 coding sequence is TGCGCCAGCAGCCAAATGGGGCAGCGGGAGGCCCTTGACGAGCAGTACTTC. Its protein is CASSQMGQREALDEQYF.

The chain joins TRBV20-1 to TRBJ2-1; D is perhaps TRBD1 (8 bases). Per the germline V gene, CDR1 is DFQATT and CDR2 is SNEGSKA (reference sequence). CDR3 length equals 14 residues. V was cut by 6 bases and J by 6 bases, with 18 bases left in between. The CDR3 protein is CSAPGGGRLNEQFF. As DNA, the CDR3 is TGCAGTGCCCCAGGGGGCGGGAGACTCAATGAGCAGTTCTTC.

This clonotype was seen just once. The chain couples TRBV20-1 to TRBJ1-5; tentatively, D is TRBD1 (6 bases). Germline assignment: CDR1 DFQATT and CDR2 SNEGSKA (reference sequence). The CDR3 loop spans 15 amino acids. V was trimmed by 3 bases and J by 6 bases, leaving 18 bases between them. The CDR3 loop is CSASSAGEEIQPQHF. CDR3 nucleotides: TGCAGTGCTAGTTCGGCAGGGGAGGAGATTCAGCCCCAGCATTTT.

There are a few counts of this clonotype. The chain links TRBV7-6 to TRBJ1-4; D uncertain. The germline V gene has CDR1 SGHVS and CDR2 FNYEAQ. The CDR3 length is 12 residues. Trimming removed 4 bases at V and 5 bases at J, with 5 bases between. CDR3 sequence: CASSSINEKLFF. Written as DNA, the CDR3 is TGTGCCAGCAGCTCCATAAATGAAAAACTGTTTTTT.

The gene calls are TRBV7-9 and TRBJ1-2; unclear D gene. There are 13 residues in the CDR3. The germline V gene has CDR1 SEHNR and CDR2 FQNEAQ (reference sequence). The V and J ends lost 1 base and 7 bases respectively, with 10 bases between them. The CDR3 bases are TGTGCCAGCAGCTTAGGAGAAAGGGTTGGCTACACCTTC. This gives the protein CASSLGERVGYTF.

This clonotype has a handful of counts. This chain links TRBV5-1 with TRBJ2-1; D ambiguous. Germline values: CDR1 SGHRS, CDR2 YFSETQ. This CDR3 region has 15 residues. Trimming removed 0 bases at V and 6 bases at J, with 13 bases between. The CDR3 bases are TGCGCCAGCAGCTTGGTAAGAAGGCAGTCCAATGAGCAGTTCTTC. The encoded protein is CASSLVRRQSNEQFF.

This clonotype was picked up many times. The gene calls are TRBV18 and TRBJ2-1; D possibly matches TRBD1 or TRBD2 (5 bases each). This CDR3 has 13 residues. The germline V and J ends were trimmed by 1 base and 10 bases, with 11 bases remaining between them. The germline V gene encodes CDR1 KGHSH and CDR2 LQKENI. The CDR3 bases are TGTGCCAGCTCACCACAGGGTGGGGGAGAGCAGTTCTTC. Amino acid sequence: CASSPQGGGEQFF.

This sequence joins TRBV2 and TRBJ2-2; 7 nucleotides line up with TRBD1. Per germline, CDR1 SNHLY and CDR2 FYNNEI. The CDR3 length is 14 residues. The V segment lost 6 bases and the J segment 1 base; nucleotides outside the gene matches: 2. The CDR3 here is CASRGQVNTGELFF. CDR3 DNA: TGTGCCAGCAGAGGACAGGTGAACACCGGGGAGCTGTTTTTT. The variable domain in full, with the rest retrieved from reference TRBV2 and TRBJ2-2, is EPEVTQTPSHQVTQMGQEVILRCVPISNHLYFYWYRQILGQKVEFLVSFYNNEISEKSEIFDDQFSVERPDGSNFTLKIRSTKLEDSAMYFCASRGQVNTGELFFGEGSRLTVL.

A few counts support this clonotype. The chain carries TRBV3-1 and TRBJ2-5; a weak D match, TRBD1 (6 bases). Germline lookup yields CDR1 LGHDT and CDR2 YNNKEL (reference sequence). Trimming shortened V by 8 bases and J by 4 bases, and 14 bases separated the two germline ends. The CDR3 covers 13 residues. The CDR3: CASGWDTSETQYF. In DNA, the CDR3 is TGTGCCAGCGGTTGGGACACATCAGAGACCCAGTACTTC.

This clonotype was seen a few times. J is TRBJ2-1 and V is TRBV12-3 or TRBV12-4; 12 bases are a match to TRBD2. This CDR3 has 16 residues. Trimming at V came to 6 bases and at J to 4 bases, leaving 7 bases not matched to a gene. The CDR3 sequence: CASSRLAGDHYNEQFF. The CDR3 DNA reads as TGTGCCAGCAGCCGACTAGCGGGGGACCATTACAATGAGCAGTTCTTC.

This clonotype was observed a few times. The chain links TRBV4-1 to TRBJ2-1, with a weak D call TRBD1 (6 bases). The V and J ends lost 8 bases and 7 bases respectively, with 18 bases between them. This CDR3 contains 14 residues. Germline V gives CDR1 MGHRA, CDR2 YSYEKL. In DNA, the CDR3 is TGCGCCAGCGGGACCGGGCAGGGGTTTAATGAGCAGTTCTTC. This sequence encodes CASGTGQGFNEQFF.

The genes are TRBV10-2 and TRBJ2-1, with 8 bases matching TRBD2. CDR1 is WSHSY, CDR2 SAAADI, per germline. The CDR3 sequence is 14 residues long. V shed 7 bases, J shed 1 base, and the junction held 3 bases outside the gene matches. CDR3 DNA sequence: TGCGCCAGCAAAACTAGCGGTTCCTACAATGAGCAGTTCTTC. It codes for CASKTSGSYNEQFF.

This clonotype occurred a few times. This chain links TRBV20-1 with TRBJ2-1, with a tentative D call TRBD2 (5 bases). Per germline, CDR1 DFQATT and CDR2 SNEGSKA (reference sequence). The ends were cut back, 1 base at V and 9 bases at J, with 7 bases in the middle. This CDR3 has 11 residues. Here the CDR3 reads CSARGLSEQFF. CDR3 nucleotide sequence: TGCAGTGCTAGAGGACTAAGTGAGCAGTTCTTC.

The chain employs TRBV20-1 and TRBJ1-2; maybe TRBD1 (5 bases). The CDR3 has 16 residues. The germline gives CDR1 DFQATT, CDR2 SNEGSKA (reference sequence). V was shortened by 3 bases and J by 7 bases, with 24 bases between the two germline ends. The CDR3 protein is CSASGARAWSDRGYTF. CDR3 bases: TGCAGTGCTAGTGGTGCCAGGGCCTGGTCTGATCGTGGCTACACCTTC.

This clonotype was picked up many times. The chain links TRBV12-3 or TRBV12-4 to TRBJ1-5; D unclear. V shed 6 bases and J shed 1 base, with 10 bases lying between them. The CDR3 is 14 residues long. The CDR3 region is CASSSLGSNQPQHF. CDR3 bases: TGTGCCAGCAGCAGCCTGGGCAGCAATCAGCCCCAGCATTTT.

This clonotype was found many times. The chain links TRBV5-1 to TRBJ2-5, with D tentatively TRBD2 (6 bases). The CDR3 spans 17 residues. V lost 0 bases, J lost 0 bases, and 15 bases lay in between. CDR1 and CDR2 (germline): SGHRS, YFSETQ. The CDR3 DNA follows: TGCGCCAGCAGCTTGGGGGCACGGGGGTTGTACCAAGAGACCCAGTACTTC. This sequence encodes CASSLGARGLYQETQYF.